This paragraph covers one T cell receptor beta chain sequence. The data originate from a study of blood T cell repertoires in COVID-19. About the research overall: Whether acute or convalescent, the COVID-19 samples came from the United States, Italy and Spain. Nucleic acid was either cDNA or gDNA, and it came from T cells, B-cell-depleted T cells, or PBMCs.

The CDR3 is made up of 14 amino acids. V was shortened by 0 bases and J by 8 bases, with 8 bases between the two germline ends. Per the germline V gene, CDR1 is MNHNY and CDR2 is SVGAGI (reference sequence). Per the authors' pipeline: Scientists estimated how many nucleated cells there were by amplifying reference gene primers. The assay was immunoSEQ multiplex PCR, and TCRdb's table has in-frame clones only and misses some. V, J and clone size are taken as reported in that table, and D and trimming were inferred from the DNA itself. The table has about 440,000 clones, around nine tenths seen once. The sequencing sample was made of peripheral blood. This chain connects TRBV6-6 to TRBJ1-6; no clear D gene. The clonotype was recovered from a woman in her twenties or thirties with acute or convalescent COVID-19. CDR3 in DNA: TGTGCCAGCAGTTACTCATACGGGGATTCACCCCTCCACTTT. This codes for CASSYSYGDSPLHF.